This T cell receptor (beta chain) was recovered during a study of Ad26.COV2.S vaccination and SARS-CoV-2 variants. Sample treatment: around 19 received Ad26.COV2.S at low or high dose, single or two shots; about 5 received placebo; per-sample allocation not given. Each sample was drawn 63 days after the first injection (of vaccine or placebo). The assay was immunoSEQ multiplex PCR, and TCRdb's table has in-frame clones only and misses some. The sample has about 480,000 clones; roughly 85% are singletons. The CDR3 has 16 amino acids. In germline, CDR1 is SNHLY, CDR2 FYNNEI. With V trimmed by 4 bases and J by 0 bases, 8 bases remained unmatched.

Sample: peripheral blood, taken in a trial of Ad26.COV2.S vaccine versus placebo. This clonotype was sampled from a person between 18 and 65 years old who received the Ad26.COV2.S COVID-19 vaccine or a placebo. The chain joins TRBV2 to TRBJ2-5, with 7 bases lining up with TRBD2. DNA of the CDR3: TGTGCCAGCAGTGTGTCTTCCCGGGGGGACCAAGAGACCCAGTACTTC. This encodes CASSVSSRGDQETQYF.